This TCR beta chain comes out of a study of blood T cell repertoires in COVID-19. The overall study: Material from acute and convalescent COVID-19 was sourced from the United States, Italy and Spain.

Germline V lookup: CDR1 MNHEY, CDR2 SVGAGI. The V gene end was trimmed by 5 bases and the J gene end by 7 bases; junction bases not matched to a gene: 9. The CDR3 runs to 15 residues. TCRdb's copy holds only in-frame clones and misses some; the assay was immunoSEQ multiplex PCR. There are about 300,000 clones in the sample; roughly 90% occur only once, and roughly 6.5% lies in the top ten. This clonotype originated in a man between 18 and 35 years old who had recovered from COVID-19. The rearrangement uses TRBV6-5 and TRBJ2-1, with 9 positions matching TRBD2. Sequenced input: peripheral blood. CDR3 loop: CASSLAGILSNEQFF. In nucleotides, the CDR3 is TGTGCCAGCAGTCTAGCGGGAATACTCAGTAATGAGCAGTTCTTC.